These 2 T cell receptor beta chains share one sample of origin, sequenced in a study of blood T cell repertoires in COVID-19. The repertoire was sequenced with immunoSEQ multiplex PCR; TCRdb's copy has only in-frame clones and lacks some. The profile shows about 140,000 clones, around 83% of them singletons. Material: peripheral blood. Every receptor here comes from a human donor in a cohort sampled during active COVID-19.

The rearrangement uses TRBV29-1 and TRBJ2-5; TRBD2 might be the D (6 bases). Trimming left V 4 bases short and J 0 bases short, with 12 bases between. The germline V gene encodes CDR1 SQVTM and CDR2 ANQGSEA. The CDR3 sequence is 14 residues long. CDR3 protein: CSVGLEGNQETQYF. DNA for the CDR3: TGCAGCGTTGGCCTGGAGGGAAACCAAGAGACCCAGTACTTC.

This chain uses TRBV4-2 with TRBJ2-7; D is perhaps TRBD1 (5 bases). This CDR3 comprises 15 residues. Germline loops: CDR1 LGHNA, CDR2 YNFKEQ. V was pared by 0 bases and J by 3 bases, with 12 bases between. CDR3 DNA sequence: TGTGCCAGCAGCCAAGATGCTCGAGACAGCTACGAGCAGTACTTC. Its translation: CASSQDARDSYEQYF.